Following are 32 T cell receptor beta chains from one sample sequenced in a study of blood T cell repertoires in COVID-19. Sequenced by immunoSEQ multiplex PCR; TCRdb stores in-frame clones only, minus some. The sample includes 40,000 to 45,000 clones, approximately 71% of them seen just once. Sequenced sample: peripheral blood. The origin of the receptors is a man aged 80 or over with acute or convalescent COVID-19.

V usage is TRBV18 and J usage is TRBJ2-2; a possible D gene is TRBD1 (5 bases). There are 14 residues in the CDR3. Germline CDR1 reads KGHSH; CDR2 reads LQKENI. The germline V and J ends were trimmed by 3 bases and 4 bases, with 9 bases remaining between them. CDR3 nucleotide sequence: TGTGCCAGCTCACCGGGGCAGAGCACCGGGGAGCTGTTTTTT. Its translation is CASSPGQSTGELFF.

This clone qualifies as medium-sized. The V and J genes are TRBV4-1 and TRBJ2-3; unclear D gene. This CDR3 region has 13 residues. Per germline, CDR1 MGHRA and CDR2 YSYEKL. Trimming cost V 3 bases and J 2 bases, with 6 bases left between them. CDR3 loop: CASSHDFTDTQYF. CDR3 coding DNA: TGCGCCAGCAGCCACGACTTCACAGATACGCAGTATTTT.

This chain uses TRBV12-3 or TRBV12-4 with TRBJ1-1; 7 nucleotides agree with TRBD1. The CDR3 consists of 13 residues. Trimming took 2 bases from V and 8 from J; bases not matched to a gene: 5. The CDR3 DNA is TGTGCCAGCAGTTTATCGGCAGGGGGAGAAGCTTTCTTT. It is translated as CASSLSAGGEAFF.

In its sample, this clone was seen a few times. This chain joins TRBV30 and TRBJ2-7, with 8 bases identical to TRBD2. The J segment lost 4 bases and the V segment lost 0 bases, leaving 17 bases of the junction unmatched. Germline V lookup: CDR1 GTSNPN, CDR2 SVGIG (reference sequence). This CDR3 region has 18 residues. This CDR3 is CAWSVQAAGGKRSYEQYF. Here the CDR3 DNA reads TGTGCCTGGAGTGTACAGGCGGCGGGGGGCAAAAGATCTTACGAGCAGTACTTC.

This clone has only a few counts. The rearrangement uses TRBV11-3 and TRBJ2-3, with D possibly being TRBD1 (6 bases). From germline, CDR1 is SGHNT and CDR2 YENEEA. V lost 1 base to trimming and J lost 1 base, with 15 bases between them. This CDR3 is built from 17 residues. The CDR3 loop reads CASSLGAAGARTDTQYF. The CDR3 bases are TGTGCCAGCAGCTTAGGGGCGGCAGGGGCCCGCACAGATACGCAGTATTTT.

The table lists this clone with a count of one. The chain recombines TRBV5-1 with TRBJ1-3; tentatively, D is TRBD1 (6 bases). CDR3 size: 14 residues. CDR1 and CDR2 (germline): SGHRS, YFSETQ. V gave up 2 bases and J gave up 0 bases, with 6 bases separating them. The CDR3 spells CASSLGGSGNTIYF. The CDR3 bases are TGCGCCAGCAGCTTAGGGGGCTCTGGAAACACCATATATTTT.

The chain carries TRBV19 and TRBJ1-1, with D maybe TRBD1 (5 bases). CDR1 LNHDA and CDR2 SQIVND come from the germline V gene (reference sequence). The CDR3 has 15 residues. V shed 11 bases and J shed 1 base, with 20 bases lying between them. For the CDR3, the DNA is TGTGCCGTCAAGCTACTGGGGCAGGAGAACACTGAAGCTTTCTTT. Protein: CAVKLLGQENTEAFF.

V usage is TRBV19 and J usage is TRBJ1-3; the D is unclear. CDR3 size: 14 residues. V lost 2 bases, J lost 2 bases, and 7 bases lay in between. Germline CDR1 reads LNHDA; CDR2 reads SQIVND (reference sequence). The CDR3 loop reads CASSIREPGNTIYF. In nucleotides, the CDR3 is TGTGCCAGTAGTATACGGGAACCTGGAAACACCATATATTTT.

The genes are TRBV7-2 and TRBJ2-7; 8 bases fit TRBD2. The CDR3 length is 14 residues. Trimming removed 4 bases from V and 2 bases from J; junction bases left unmatched: 4. Germline CDR1 and CDR2: SGHTA and FQGNSA. The chain's CDR3 is CASSSGLAAYEQYF. The CDR3 region has the DNA TGTGCCAGCAGCTCTGGACTAGCCGCCTACGAGCAGTACTTC.

This chain links TRBV5-1 with TRBJ2-3, with TRBD1 identical over 8 bases. V lost 0 bases and J lost 6; bases outside the gene matches: 3. This CDR3 has 14 amino acids. Germline loops: CDR1 SGHRS, CDR2 YFSETQ. The CDR3 DNA sequence: TGCGCCAGCAGCTTGGGACAGGGGAGGGATACGCAGTATTTT. This encodes CASSLGQGRDTQYF. The complete variable domain, with remaining parts taken from reference TRBV5-1 and TRBJ2-3, reads KAGVTQTPRYLIKTRGQQVTLSCSPISGHRSVSWYQQTPGQGLQFLFEYFSETQRNKGNFPGRFSGRQFSNSRSEMNVSTLELGDSALYLCASSLGQGRDTQYFGPGTRLTVL.

The rearrangement uses TRBV7-9 and TRBJ2-1; tentatively, D is TRBD2 (5 bases). Between the trimmed V and J ends, which lost 5 bases and 1 base, there was a span of 21 bases. CDR1 is SEHNR and CDR2 is FQNEAQ in the germline V gene (reference sequence). This CDR3 is built from 18 residues. The CDR3 spells CASSPTPTTRASYNEQFF. The DNA for the CDR3 is TGTGCCAGCAGCCCGACCCCAACCACTAGGGCTTCCTACAATGAGCAGTTCTTC.

The chain employs TRBV19 and TRBJ2-3; a possible D gene is TRBD2 (5 bases). Between the trimmed V and J ends, which lost 7 bases and 0 bases, there was a span of 20 bases. Germline V gene lookup returns CDR1 LNHDA and CDR2 SQIVND (reference sequence). The CDR3 contains 17 residues. The CDR3 spells CASIPDSGGPSTDTQYF. CDR3 nucleotide sequence: TGTGCCAGTATTCCAGATTCCGGCGGGCCGAGCACAGATACGCAGTATTTT.

The V and J genes are TRBV5-6 and TRBJ1-2; TRBD1 matches 7 bases. The CDR3 runs 14 residues. Germline V lookup: CDR1 SGHDT, CDR2 YYEEEE. V shed 1 base, J shed 7 bases, and the junction held 7 bases outside the gene matches. The CDR3 loop reads CASSLLEGTAGYTF. The CDR3 DNA follows: TGTGCCAGCAGCTTGCTTGAGGGGACAGCTGGCTACACCTTC. The complete variable domain, with remaining parts taken from reference TRBV5-6 and TRBJ1-2, reads DAGVTQSPTHLIKTRGQQVTLRCSPKSGHDTVSWYQQALGQGPQFIFQYYEEEERQRGNFPDRFSGHQFPNYSSELNVNALLLGDSALYLCASSLLEGTAGYTFGSGTRLTVV.

The genes are TRBV7-9 and TRBJ2-7, with D maybe TRBD2 (6 bases). The length of the CDR3 is 13 residues. Per germline, CDR1 SEHNR and CDR2 FQNEAQ (reference sequence). V was shortened by 5 bases and J by 9 bases, with 17 bases between the two germline ends. The CDR3 DNA sequence: TGTGCCAGCAGCCGGGACCGGGGGTTGAGGCAGTACTTC. Translation: CASSRDRGLRQYF. The full variable domain, in which reference TRBV7-9 and TRBJ2-7 provide the parts outside the CDR3, is DTGVSQNPRHKITKRGQNVTFRCDPISEHNRLYWYRQTLGQGPEFLTYFQNEAQLEKSRLLSDRFSAERPKGSFSTLEIQRTEQGDSAMYLCASSRDRGLRQYFGPGTRLTVT.

This clone was seen more than once but under ten times. The chain links TRBV6-4 to TRBJ1-2; tentatively, D is TRBD1 (5 bases). Germline-derived CDR1 and CDR2 are MRHNA and SNTAGT. CDR3 length equals 14 residues. Trimming took off 4 bases at V and 8 bases at J, with 17 bases between the two ends. CDR3: CASSARGGEGGYTF. In DNA, the CDR3 is TGTGCCAGCAGTGCCCGGGGGGGAGAAGGCGGCTACACCTTC.

The genes are TRBV30 and TRBJ1-4; 8 bases fit TRBD1. CDR3 size: 13 residues. Germline values: CDR1 GTSNPN, CDR2 SVGIG (reference sequence). V lost 5 bases, J lost 4 bases, and 3 bases stayed unmatched. The CDR3 DNA reads TGTGCCTGGGGGACAGGCGGTAATGAAAAACTGTTTTTT. Protein product: CAWGTGGNEKLFF.

This clone was seen a few times. This chain connects TRBV5-1 to TRBJ1-5; the D gene is possibly TRBD1 (5 bases). Germline-derived CDR1 and CDR2 are SGHRS and YFSETQ. This CDR3 spans 16 amino acids. Trimming removed 2 bases from V and 3 bases from J, with 15 bases in between. CDR3 nucleotides: TGCGCCAGCAGCTTAGGGGATCATGGCTTCAATCAGCCCCAGCATTTT. Residues: CASSLGDHGFNQPQHF.

This clone showed up just a few times. The chain combines TRBV7-8 with TRBJ1-2; tentatively, D is TRBD1 (6 bases). The CDR3 sequence is 13 residues long. In germline, CDR1 is SGHVS, CDR2 FQNEAQ. V lost 5 bases and J 6 bases, leaving 13 bases between the germline ends. The CDR3 coding sequence is TGTGCCAGCAGCAACAGGGTATCCGATGGCTACACCTTC. It is translated as CASSNRVSDGYTF. Based on the CDR3 plus reference TRBV7-8 and TRBJ1-2, the full variable domain is GAGVSQSPRYKVAKRGQDVALRCDPISGHVSLFWYQQALGQGPEFLTYFQNEAQLDKSGLPSDRFFAERPEGSVSTLKIQRTQQEDSAVYLCASSNRVSDGYTFGSGTRLTVV.

V usage is TRBV6-5 and J usage is TRBJ2-7; D is ambiguous. The V gene's germline CDR1 is MNHEY and CDR2 SVGAGI. This CDR3 contains 13 residues. The V gene lost 0 bases and the J gene lost 5 bases, with 8 bases spanning the gap. CDR3 bases: TGTGCCAGCAGTTACTCGAACCGGGACGAGCAGTACTTC. Its protein is CASSYSNRDEQYF.

The chain couples TRBV10-1 to TRBJ2-5; a weak D match, TRBD1 (5 bases). V was cut by 2 bases and J by 0 bases, with 7 bases left in between. This CDR3 contains 14 residues. Germline values: CDR1 WNHNN, CDR2 SYGVQD (reference sequence). Here the CDR3 reads CASSEGADQETQYF. CDR3 coding DNA: TGCGCCAGCAGTGAGGGGGCAGACCAAGAGACCCAGTACTTC.

J is TRBJ1-2 and V is TRBV19, with TRBD1 matching over 7 bases. Germline V lookup: CDR1 LNHDA, CDR2 SQIVND (reference sequence). The J segment lost 8 bases and the V segment lost 8 bases, leaving 5 bases of the junction unmatched. There are 11 residues in the CDR3. The CDR3 nucleotides are TGTGCCAGTGCACAGGGGTGGGGCTACACCTTC. This encodes CASAQGWGYTF. Full variable domain (rest looked up from reference TRBV19 and TRBJ1-2): DGGITQSPKYLFRKEGQNVTLSCEQNLNHDAMYWYRQDPGQGLRLIYYSQIVNDFQKGDIAEGYSVSREKKESFPLTVTSAQKNPTAFYLCASAQGWGYTFGSGTRLTVV.

This chain connects TRBV11-3 to TRBJ2-3, with D possibly matching TRBD1 (5 bases). Trimming pared 3 bases from V and 1 base from J, leaving 5 bases between. Germline assignment: CDR1 SGHNT and CDR2 YENEEA. The CDR3 has 13 amino acids. The CDR3 spells CASSFRGTDTQYF. CDR3 coding DNA: TGTGCCAGCAGCTTCAGGGGCACAGATACGCAGTATTTT. The full variable domain, rest sourced from reference TRBV11-3 and TRBJ2-3, is EAGVVQSPRYKIIEKKQPVAFWCNPISGHNTLYWYLQNLGQGPELLIRYENEEAVDDSQLPKDRFSAERLKGVDSTLKIQPAELGDSAVYLCASSFRGTDTQYFGPGTRLTVL.

This clone was seen ten or more times. The rearrangement uses TRBV15 and TRBJ2-7; 9 bases agree with TRBD1. The CDR3 runs 13 residues. V lost 8 bases, J lost 5 bases, and 7 bases stayed unmatched. Germline CDR1 LNHNV, CDR2 YYDKDF (reference sequence). The CDR3 sequence: CATVKDRGHEQYF. As DNA, the CDR3 is TGTGCCACCGTCAAGGACAGGGGCCACGAGCAGTACTTC. Looking up the rest from reference TRBV15 and TRBJ2-7 gives the full variable domain: DAMVIQNPRYQVTQFGKPVTLSCSQTLNHNVMYWYQQKSSQAPKLLFHYYDKDFNNEADTPDNFQSRRPNTSFCFLDIRSPGLGDTAMYLCATVKDRGHEQYFGPGTRLTVT.

This clone was found once. V and J are TRBV29-1 and TRBJ2-7, with D tentatively TRBD1 (5 bases). V was shortened by 4 bases and J by 2 bases, with 15 bases between the two germline ends. This CDR3 is built from 14 residues. Per the germline V gene, CDR1 is SQVTM and CDR2 is ANQGSEA. Here the CDR3 DNA reads TGCAGCGTTGTGGGGCCCAATTCACCCTACGAGCAGTACTTC. Encoded protein: CSVVGPNSPYEQYF.

This clone came up a few times. This sequence joins TRBV25-1 and TRBJ2-2, with unresolved D. This CDR3 has 11 residues. V lost 4 bases and J lost 6, with 3 bases in between. Germline V gives CDR1 MGHDK, CDR2 SYGVNS. CDR3 in amino acids: CASSASGELFF. The CDR3 DNA reads as TGTGCCAGCAGTGCCTCCGGGGAGCTGTTTTTT.

This chain links TRBV4-3 with TRBJ1-2; no definite D call. The CDR3 contains 13 residues. The ends were cut back, 2 bases at V and 7 bases at J, with 11 bases in the middle. Looked up from germline, CDR1 is LGHNA and CDR2 is YSLEER. The DNA for the CDR3 is TGCGCCAGCAGCCAAATTAGTTTCGGTGGCTACACCTTC. As protein: CASSQISFGGYTF.

J is TRBJ1-2 and V is TRBV19; 10 nucleotides align to TRBD1. From germline, CDR1 is LNHDA and CDR2 SQIVND (reference sequence). After removal of 3 bases from V and 4 bases from J, the junction contained 14 bases not matched to a gene. The CDR3 length is 18 residues. The CDR3 loop is CASSMDPGDRGQGYGYTF. CDR3 in DNA: TGTGCCAGTAGTATGGACCCCGGGGACAGGGGTCAGGGCTATGGCTACACCTTC.

This clone was counted a few times. V and J are TRBV6-4 and TRBJ1-1; 10 positions match TRBD1. CDR1 and CDR2 from the germline V gene are MRHNA and SNTAGT. The CDR3 totals 17 residues. J lost 4 bases, V lost 0 bases, and 8 bases had no gene match. The CDR3 DNA is TGTGCCAGCAGTGACTCGAGGGACAGGGGATTGAGCACTGAAGCTTTCTTT. Its translation: CASSDSRDRGLSTEAFF.

This chain joins TRBV11-3 and TRBJ2-2; 9 positions agree with TRBD2. The ends lost 6 bases at V and 5 bases at J; junction bases unmatched: 4. The CDR3 is made up of 14 amino acids. Germline CDR1 SGHNT, CDR2 YENEEA. The CDR3 loop is CASRSAGGTGELFF. The DNA of the CDR3 is TGTGCCAGCAGGTCTGCGGGGGGGACCGGGGAGCTGTTTTTT.

The chain couples TRBV9 to TRBJ2-3, with TRBD2 identical over 10 bases. V lost 5 bases to trimming and J lost 6 bases; unmatched junction nucleotides: 6. The length of the CDR3 is 14 residues. Germline CDR1 reads SGDLS; CDR2 reads YYNGEE. The DNA of the CDR3 is TGTGCCAGCAGTGCTAGCGGGAGTGCGGATACGCAGTATTTT. Its translation is CASSASGSADTQYF.

This clone was counted a few times. The chain joins TRBV3-1 (or the pseudogene TRBV3-2) to TRBJ2-1; 14 bases agree with TRBD2. The ends lost 4 bases at V and 0 bases at J; junction bases unmatched: 17. Germline values: CDR1 LGHDT, CDR2 YNNKEL (reference sequence). This CDR3 region has 22 residues. The CDR3 protein is CASSPSDPRTSGGPSSYNEQFF. CDR3 DNA: TGTGCCAGCAGCCCAAGCGATCCTAGGACTAGCGGGGGGCCTAGCTCCTACAATGAGCAGTTCTTC.

Written as DNA, the CDR3 is TGCGCCAGCAGCCAAGAGCGAGGGACCGGGGAGCTGTTTTTT. It yields the protein CASSQERGTGELFF. The V gene is TRBV4-3, the J gene TRBJ2-2, with D possibly TRBD2 on 5 matching bases. Trimming cost V 0 bases and J 5 bases, with 7 bases left between them. Germline CDR1 is LGHNA and CDR2 is YSLEER. The CDR3 has 14 residues.